This T cell receptor (beta chain) is from a study of neurological immune-mediated disorders. Specified time point: longitudinal time-point 1 (baseline). PBMCs stored at -80 C, 2 million in total, were the source of the unsorted libraries. This clonotype was counted ten times or more. MiXCR was run by TCRdb on the 5' RACE reads, yielding one entry per CDR3 protein. The table includes fewer than 90,000 distinct CDR3 sequences, more than 8.5% detected once. The V gene's germline CDR1 is SGHRS and CDR2 YFSETQ. This CDR3 is 16 amino acids long. V was cut by 4 bases and J by 7 bases, with 18 bases left in between.

The clonotype originates from a man aged 25 to 40 in good health. V and J are TRBV5-1 and TRBJ1-6, with D possibly being TRBD1 (6 bases). Material: PBMCs. Here the CDR3 reads CASSKTLQGNNSPLHF. CDR3 in DNA: TGCGCCAGCAGCAAAACCCTTCAGGGGAACAATTCACCCCTCCACTTT.